These 18 T cell receptor beta chains originate from one sample sequenced in a study of shared clonotypes between healthy human individuals. The repertoire was sequenced with immunoSEQ multiplex PCR; TCRdb's copy has only in-frame clones and lacks some. The profile shows about 2,500,000 clones, around nine tenths of them singletons. Sequenced sample: naive CD4+ T cells sorted from blood. The subset denotes: CD45RA+ positively selected. The origin of the receptors is a young man in good health.

J is TRBJ2-1 and V is TRBV4-2, with TRBD1 matching 9 bases. The CDR3 has 16 residues. CDR1 and CDR2 from the germline V gene are LGHNA and YNFKEQ. Trimming removed 4 bases from V and 7 bases from J; junction bases left unmatched: 11. The CDR3 bases are TGTGCCAGCAGCCTTAGGCCGGGACAGGGTGAAAATGAGCAGTTCTTC. It translates to CASSLRPGQGENEQFF.

Only one count was recorded for this clone. The rearrangement joins TRBV5-6 to TRBJ2-2; 7 nucleotides line up with TRBD2. The CDR3 consists of 17 residues. From germline, CDR1 is SGHDT and CDR2 YYEEEE. V lost 4 bases to trimming and J lost 5 bases; unmatched junction nucleotides: 14. The CDR3 is CASSPTYLAAGTGELFF. CDR3 coding DNA: TGTGCCAGCAGCCCTACCTACCTAGCGGCCGGAACCGGGGAGCTGTTTTTT. Full variable domain (outside the CDR3, taken from reference TRBV5-6 and TRBJ2-2): DAGVTQSPTHLIKTRGQQVTLRCSPKSGHDTVSWYQQALGQGPQFIFQYYEEEERQRGNFPDRFSGHQFPNYSSELNVNALLLGDSALYLCASSPTYLAAGTGELFFGEGSRLTVL.

The chain uses TRBV5-6 and TRBJ1-2, with D unclear. This CDR3 contains 13 residues. The V and J ends lost 4 bases and 0 bases respectively, with 7 bases between them. CDR1 and CDR2 (germline): SGHDT, YYEEEE. In DNA form, the CDR3 reads TGTGCCAGCAGCCGGATAGCTAACTATGGCTACACCTTC. Translating it yields CASSRIANYGYTF.

The chain is built from TRBV19 and TRBJ1-5, with 9 bases fitting TRBD1. CDR1 and CDR2 from the germline V gene are LNHDA and SQIVND (reference sequence). This CDR3 has 16 residues. The V gene end was trimmed by 4 bases and the J gene end by 7 bases; junction bases not matched to a gene: 11. CDR3 amino acids: CASSTIGTGLSQPQHF. CDR3 nucleotides: TGTGCCAGTAGTACCATCGGGACAGGGTTGTCCCAGCCCCAGCATTTT.

The chain couples TRBV4-1 to TRBJ2-4; unclear D gene. V dropped 0 bases and J dropped 3 bases, with 12 bases sitting between them. The CDR3 spans 16 residues. CDR1 is MGHRA, CDR2 YSYEKL, per germline. CDR3 loop: CASSQDRTRGKNIQYF. For the CDR3, the DNA is TGCGCCAGCAGCCAAGACCGGACCAGAGGCAAAAACATTCAGTACTTC.

The rearrangement uses TRBV5-4 and TRBJ2-1, with D perhaps TRBD2 (6 bases). Between the trimmed V and J ends, which lost 0 bases and 10 bases, there was a span of 11 bases. Per the germline V gene, CDR1 is SGHNT and CDR2 is YYREEE (reference sequence). The CDR3 contains 13 residues. This CDR3 is CASSLDHGGEQFF. The CDR3 nucleotides are TGTGCCAGCAGCTTGGACCACGGGGGAGAGCAGTTCTTC.

The chain links TRBV25-1 to TRBJ2-5; TRBD1 is a possible D gene (6 bases). Germline V lookup: CDR1 MGHDK, CDR2 SYGVNS. CDR3 length: 15 amino acids. With 6 bases removed from V and 5 bases from J, the gap between germline ends came to 19 bases. CDR3 DNA: TGTGCCAGCAGCACGGGACATCTGGGTTCGGAGACCCAGTACTTC. It translates to CASSTGHLGSETQYF.

This rearrangement joins TRBV19 to TRBJ1-6; D is uncertain. Germline V gene data show CDR1 as LNHDA and CDR2 as SQIVND (reference sequence). This CDR3 comprises 15 residues. The V gene lost 7 bases and the J gene lost 0 bases, with 10 bases spanning the gap. CDR3 bases: TGTGCCAGTATGCTGGGTAGCTCCTATAATTCACCCCTCCACTTT. Translating gives CASMLGSSYNSPLHF.

Comments on this clone: Other DNA sequences within the sample encode an identical CDR3. This rearrangement joins TRBV7-9 to TRBJ1-4; 9 nucleotides agree with TRBD1. Germline lookup yields CDR1 SEHNR and CDR2 FQNEAQ (reference sequence). The CDR3 consists of 14 residues. The V and J ends lost 4 bases and 7 bases, in that order; junction bases with no gene match: 4. CDR3: CASSSGQGGEKLFF. For the CDR3, the DNA is TGTGCCAGCAGCTCGGGACAGGGTGGTGAAAAACTGTTTTTT.

There are a few counts of this clone. The chain recombines TRBV6-6 with TRBJ1-2; D gene ambiguous. The CDR3 length is 9 residues. V was pared by 8 bases and J by 8 bases, with 6 bases between. CDR1 is MNHNY, CDR2 SVGAGI, per germline (reference sequence). Written as DNA, the CDR3 is TGTGCCAGCCGGCCGGGCTACACCTTC. Its translation is CASRPGYTF.

The rearrangement links TRBV2 to TRBJ2-1, with 13 nucleotides matching TRBD2. Germline V CDR1 and CDR2: SNHLY, FYNNEI. The CDR3 totals 14 residues. With 8 bases clipped from V and 8 bases from J, the junction kept 6 bases outside the gene matches. CDR3 sequence reads: CASEPGLAGDEQFF. CDR3 nucleotide sequence: TGTGCCAGCGAGCCAGGACTAGCGGGGGATGAGCAGTTCTTC. Variable domain in full (rest from reference TRBV2 and TRBJ2-1): EPEVTQTPSHQVTQMGQEVILRCVPISNHLYFYWYRQILGQKVEFLVSFYNNEISEKSEIFDDQFSVERPDGSNFTLKIRSTKLEDSAMYFCASEPGLAGDEQFFGPGTRLTVL.

V usage is TRBV9 and J usage is TRBJ2-2; perhaps TRBD1 as D (6 bases). The CDR3 covers 15 residues. CDR1 is SGDLS and CDR2 is YYNGEE in the germline V gene. V lost 4 bases to trimming and J lost 1 base, with 11 bases between them. CDR3 sequence: CASSPDSLNTGELFF. The CDR3 bases are TGTGCCAGCAGCCCGGACAGCTTGAACACCGGGGAGCTGTTTTTT.

Of note for this clone: Other DNA sequences from this sample encode an identical CDR3 as well. The chain carries TRBV5-1 and TRBJ2-1; no clear D. The length of the CDR3 is 12 residues. V gave up 0 bases and J gave up 7 bases, with 5 bases separating them. The germline V gene has CDR1 SGHRS and CDR2 YFSETQ. The CDR3 sequence is CASSLAGNEQFF. The CDR3 region has the DNA TGCGCCAGCAGCTTGGCTGGGAATGAGCAGTTCTTC.

On this clone: Other DNA sequences of this sample code for an identical CDR3. The chain uses TRBV9 and TRBJ2-1; 8 bases align to TRBD2. The germline V gene has CDR1 SGDLS and CDR2 YYNGEE. The CDR3 runs to 15 residues. J lost 7 bases, V lost 0 bases, and 6 bases had no gene match. CDR3 protein: CASSVEAGVVNEQFF. In DNA, the CDR3 is TGTGCCAGCAGCGTAGAAGCGGGGGTAGTAAATGAGCAGTTCTTC.

This clone was counted a single time. The junction departs from the called germline gene at one end, perhaps through a read error. The chain is built from TRBV6-5 and TRBJ1-1; D perhaps matches TRBD1 (6 bases). Germline V gives CDR1 MNHEY, CDR2 SVGAGI. The CDR3 is 13 amino acids. Written as DNA, the CDR3 is TGTGCCAGCACTCCGGGGGGCCACACTGAAGCTTCCTTT. It translates to CASTPGGHTEASF.

Remarks on this clone: This same CDR3 is encoded by further DNA sequences in the sample. The V call is TRBV5-1, the J call TRBJ1-3; D unclear. CDR1 and CDR2 (germline): SGHRS, YFSETQ. CDR3 size: 14 residues. Trimming pared 2 bases from V and 2 bases from J, leaving 8 bases between. The CDR3 sequence is CASSLAGTGNTIYF. The CDR3 nucleotides are TGCGCCAGCAGCTTAGCCGGGACTGGAAACACCATATATTTT.

The rearrangement joins TRBV7-6 to TRBJ1-1; D is uncertain. CDR1 SGHVS and CDR2 FNYEAQ come from the germline V gene. V was cut by 5 bases and J by 2 bases, with 9 bases left in between. The CDR3 has 13 residues. The CDR3 loop is CASSPSLNTEAFF. CDR3 in DNA: TGTGCCAGCAGCCCGAGTCTCAACACTGAAGCTTTCTTT.

V and J are TRBV11-2 and TRBJ1-4; TRBD1 matches 10 bases. Germline loops: CDR1 SGHAT, CDR2 FQNNGV. The CDR3 contains 18 residues. V was pared by 1 base and J by 5 bases, with 10 bases of the junction left unmatched. The CDR3 DNA reads TGTGCCAGCAGCTTAGTCCCCGGGACAGGGGCAAGCAATGAAAAACTGTTTTTT. This translates into CASSLVPGTGASNEKLFF.